This T cell receptor (beta chain) was recovered during a study of technical replicates of blood from a handful of donors. J was trimmed by 2 bases and V by 0 bases; bases with no gene match: 3. The germline CDR1 and CDR2 sequences are LNHDA and SQIVND (reference sequence). This CDR3 spans 16 amino acids. Clones were sequenced by immunoSEQ multiplex PCR, and TCRdb holds only the in-frame ones, with some missing. This table holds about 70,000 clones, around 97% found once. J is TRBJ1-5 and V is TRBV19, with 8 bases lining up with TRBD1. The TCR sequence derives from a human donor in good health. The sample taken for sequencing was T cells isolated from PBMCs. The DNA of the CDR3 is TGTGCCAGTAGTATAGACAGGGGGCGAGGCAATCAGCCCCAGCATTTT. This sequence encodes CASSIDRGRGNQPQHF.